The subject of this entry is one T cell receptor beta chain. This receptor's antigen is unknown. No base-level quality is on record; no much larger clone is a single base apart. The data originate from a study of lymphopenia after photon versus proton radiotherapy (dated by TCRdb to about 2019). Concerning the study at large: In patients with gastrointestinal tumors who developed high-grade lymphopenia, the study compared the immunological effects of photon radiation therapy with those of proton radiation therapy. The roughly 20 patients in the cohort had gastrointestinal tumors, were treated with either photon or proton therapy, and subsequently developed lymphopenia. The study was designed to characterize how the impact on the immune system differs between the two radiation modalities.

CDR1 and CDR2 were assigned from the germline V gene as SGDLS and YYNGEE. V is reduced by 5 bases and J by 4 bases, leaving a spacing of 21 bases between them. Spanning cysteine to phenylalanine, the CDR3 consists of 17 amino acids. This entry keeps only the CDR3 DNA: 51 bases, framed from base 1. Libraries came from the immunoSEQ multiplex PCR assay. T cell repertoires were profiled by deep sequencing of rearranged TCR beta loci, alongside multiparametric flow cytometry. TCRdb stores this immuneACCESS table with in-frame sequences only. Part of the clones is absent; in the studies checked, under half of the shortfall reflects unresolved V genes, and no reason is known for the rest. The sample records approximately 20,000 clones, about 93% of which are singletons. About 6% of the sample belongs to the ten largest clones. Overall study results and their limits: After the lymphocyte count nadir, photon-treated repertoires showed oligoclonal expansion, especially of CD8+ Temra cells, which drove the drop in diversity. During treatment, patients who received photon therapy lost naive T cells and TCR diversity and gained effector/memory populations, whereas patients who received proton therapy remained relatively stable. Among patients across the cohort who died, overall survival time showed an inverse correlation with a larger post-nadir drop in TCR diversity. The survival association was assessed only in patients who died, and better survival with proton therapy was presented by the authors as a possibility rather than a demonstrated result.

The chain is assembled from TRBV9 and TRBJ2-2, with the D assignment possibly TRBD1 or TRBD2, given 5 matching bases for each. Material: peripheral blood, obtained from a patient treated with photon-based radiotherapy. The receptor comes from a man in his sixties with pancreatic cancer. The DNA is as follows: TGTGCCAGCAGTTACGGGAATCCCGGGACCATCACCGGGGAGCTGTTTTTT. This yields the protein CASSYGNPGTITGELFF.